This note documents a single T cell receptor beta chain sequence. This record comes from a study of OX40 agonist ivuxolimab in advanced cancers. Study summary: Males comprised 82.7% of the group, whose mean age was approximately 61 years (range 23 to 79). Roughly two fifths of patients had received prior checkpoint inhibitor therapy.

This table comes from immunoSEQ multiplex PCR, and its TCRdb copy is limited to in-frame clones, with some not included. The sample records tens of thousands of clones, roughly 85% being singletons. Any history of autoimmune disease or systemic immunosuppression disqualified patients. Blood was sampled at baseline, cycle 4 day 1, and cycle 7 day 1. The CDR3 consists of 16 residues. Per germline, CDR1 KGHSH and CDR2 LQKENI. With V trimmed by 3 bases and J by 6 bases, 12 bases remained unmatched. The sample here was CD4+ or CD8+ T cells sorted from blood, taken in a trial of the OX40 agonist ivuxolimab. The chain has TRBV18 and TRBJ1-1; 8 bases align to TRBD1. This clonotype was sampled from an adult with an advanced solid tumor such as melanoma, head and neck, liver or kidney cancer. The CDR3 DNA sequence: TGTGCCAGCTCACCCGGACAGGGATCGGTGGGCTCTGAAGCTTTCTTT. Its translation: CASSPGQGSVGSEAFF.